The present entry profiles one T cell receptor (beta chain) with its context. J gave up 0 bases and V 6 bases, and 3 bases lay outside the gene matches. CDR1 SGHRS and CDR2 YFSETQ come from the germline V gene. This CDR3 has 14 amino acids. The data are from a study of blood T cell repertoires in COVID-19. The method was immunoSEQ multiplex PCR; TCRdb's version includes in-frame clones alone and lacks a portion of them. The data show around 150,000 clones, approximately 80% seen once. The TCR originated in a woman aged 55-70 years who had recovered from COVID-19. Sequencing was performed on PBMCs or T cells enriched from blood (not recorded which). The genes are TRBV5-1 and TRBJ1-3; 7 nucleotides agree with TRBD1. This chain's CDR3 is CASTQGGSGNTIYF. DNA of the CDR3: TGCGCCAGCACGCAGGGGGGCTCTGGAAACACCATATATTTT.